This T cell receptor (beta chain) was documented in a study of shared clonotypes between healthy human individuals. About the research overall: CD4 naive and CD4 memory each took three plates per donor, while CD8 naive took two and CD8 memory one.

V was clipped by 1 base and J by 1 base, with 8 bases between them. Germline V gene lookup returns CDR1 KGHSH and CDR2 LQKENI. This CDR3 is built from 15 residues. Points on this clone: Antigen: not known. The same CDR3 can be traced to other DNA sequences in this sample.

The table came from immunoSEQ multiplex PCR; TCRdb's copy has only in-frame clones and leaves some out. This table has 2 million to 2.5 million clones, under 95% appearing once. Study outcomes and limitations: Sequencing depth was a factor that was expected to affect clonotype sharing among donors.

This TCR derives from a man younger than 35 in good health. Some clones in this sample may be carry-over from other donors' samples. The V gene is TRBV18, the J gene TRBJ1-5; perhaps TRBD1 as D (5 bases). The sequenced sample was naive CD4+ T cells from PBMCs. Sample subset: CD45RA+ positively selected. CDR3: CASSPLGGSNQPQHF. The DNA of the CDR3 is TGTGCCAGCTCACCACTGGGGGGGAGCAATCAGCCCCAGCATTTT.